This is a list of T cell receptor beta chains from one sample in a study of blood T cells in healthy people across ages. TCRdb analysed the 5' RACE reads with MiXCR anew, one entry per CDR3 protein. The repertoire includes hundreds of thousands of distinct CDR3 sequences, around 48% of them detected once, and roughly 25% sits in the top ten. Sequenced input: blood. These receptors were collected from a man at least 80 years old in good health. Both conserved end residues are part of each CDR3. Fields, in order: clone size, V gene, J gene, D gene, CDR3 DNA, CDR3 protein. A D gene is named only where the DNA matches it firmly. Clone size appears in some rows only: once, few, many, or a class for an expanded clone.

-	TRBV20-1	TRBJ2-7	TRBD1	TGCAGTGCTACAAAACAGGGGAGCTCCTACGAGCAGTACTTC	CSATKQGSSYEQYF
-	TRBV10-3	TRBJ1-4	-	TGTGCCATCAGTGACCGAAATAAAGGGGATGAAAAACTGTTTTTT	CAISDRNKGDEKLFF
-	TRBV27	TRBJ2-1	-	TGTGCCAGCAGTCGACTAGACGACAATGAGCAGTTCTTC	CASSRLDDNEQFF
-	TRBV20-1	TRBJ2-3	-	TGCAGTGCTAGAGATCGGGGCCCCCGTGGGTCTAGCACAGATACGCAGTATTTT	CSARDRGPRGSSTDTQYF
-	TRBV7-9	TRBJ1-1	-	TGTGCCAGCAGCCCAGTTCGGATGACACAACGGAACACTGAAGCTTTCTTT	CASSPVRMTQRNTEAFF
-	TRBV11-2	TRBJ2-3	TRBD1	TGTGCCAGCAGCTTAGGGATAGACAGGGCAGATATGCAGTATTTT	CASSLGIDRADMQYF
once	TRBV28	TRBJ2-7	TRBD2	TGTGCCAGCAGTCCCGGGACTAGCTCCGAGCAGTACTTC	CASSPGTSSEQYF
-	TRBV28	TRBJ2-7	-	TGTGCCAGCAGTGGATTAGGAGTACCCTACGAGCAGTACTTC	CASSGLGVPYEQYF
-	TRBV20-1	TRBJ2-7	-	TGCAGTGCTAACCGCGGGTGTGGGCGGTACGAGCAGTACTTC	CSANRGCGRYEQYF
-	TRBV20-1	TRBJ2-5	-	TGCAGTGCTCCTAACTCCGGGGCGGTTGGAGAGACCCAGTACTTC	CSAPNSGAVGETQYF
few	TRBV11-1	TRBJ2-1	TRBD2	TGTGCCAGCAGCTTAGGAGTGGGAGGGCTAAACAATGAGCAGTTCTTC	CASSLGVGGLNNEQFF
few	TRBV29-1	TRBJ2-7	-	TGCAGCGTTGAAGTCACAGACTACGAGCAGTACTTC	CSVEVTDYEQYF
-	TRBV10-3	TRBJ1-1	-	TGTGCCATCAGTGAGTCGACTATCAGGAGGTCGACTGAAGCTTTCTTT	CAISESTIRRSTEAFF
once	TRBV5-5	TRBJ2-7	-	TGTGCCAGCAGCTTGCCCACAGGGTTCAACGAGCAGTACTTC	CASSLPTGFNEQYF
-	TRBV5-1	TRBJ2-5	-	TGCGCCAGCAGCTTGGCGGACCAGGAGCAGTACTTC	CASSLADQEQYF
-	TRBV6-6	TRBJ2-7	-	TGTGCCAGCAGTTACGACGAGCAGTGCTTC	CASSYDEQCF
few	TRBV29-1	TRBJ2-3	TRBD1	TGCAGCGTTGAGATTGGGACAGGTGGGAGCACAGATACGCAGTATTTT	CSVEIGTGGSTDTQYF
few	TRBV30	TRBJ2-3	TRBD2	TGTGCCTGGACGGGGACTAGCATGGATACGCAGTATTTT	CAWTGTSMDTQYF
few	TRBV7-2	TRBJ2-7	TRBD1	TGTGCCAGCAGCGCGGACAGGGGAGGGTTCTACGAGCAGTACTTC	CASSADRGGFYEQYF
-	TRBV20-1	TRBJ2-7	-	TGCAGTGCCCGTTACTACGAGCAGTACTTC	CSARYYEQYF
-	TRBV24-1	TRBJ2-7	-	TGTGCCACCAGTGATCCGAACGTCTACGAGCAGTACTTC	CATSDPNVYEQYF
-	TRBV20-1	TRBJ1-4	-	TGCAGTGCCAATCCCGCCCCCATAGAAAAACTGTTTTTT	CSANPAPIEKLFF
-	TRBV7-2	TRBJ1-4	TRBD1	TGTGCCAGCAGCTCTCCGGACAGGGCGGAGGGTGAAAAACTGTTTTTT	CASSSPDRAEGEKLFF
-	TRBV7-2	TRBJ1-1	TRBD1	TGTGCCAGCAGCTTAGGATCAAGGGGGCGCGGAGAAGCTTTCTTT	CASSLGSRGRGEAFF
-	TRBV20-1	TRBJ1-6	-	TGCAGTGCGGAGACAGGCTCCTATAATTCACCCCTCCACTTT	CSAETGSYNSPLHF
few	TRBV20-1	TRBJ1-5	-	TGCAGTGCTGGGGGACGGGGGTTTGGGGATCAGCCCCAGCATTTT	CSAGGRGFGDQPQHF
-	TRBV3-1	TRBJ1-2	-	TGTGCCAGCAGCCAAGGACAGCGAAATGGCTACACCTTC	CASSQGQRNGYTF
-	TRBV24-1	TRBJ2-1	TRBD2	TGTGCCACCTCCGGGACTAGCGGGGGGGCGAGCTCCTACAATGAGCAGTTCTTC	CATSGTSGGASSYNEQFF
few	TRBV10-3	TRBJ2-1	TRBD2	TGTGCCACCGGACTAGCGGATTACAATGAGCAGTTCTTC	CATGLADYNEQFF
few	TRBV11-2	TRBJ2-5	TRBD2	TGTGCCAGCAGCTTTCGACTAGCGGGAGCTAGGGAGACCCAGTACTTC	CASSFRLAGARETQYF
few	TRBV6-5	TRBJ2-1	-	TGTGCCAGCACGACACGGGAGACCTACAATGAGCAGTTCTTC	CASTTRETYNEQFF